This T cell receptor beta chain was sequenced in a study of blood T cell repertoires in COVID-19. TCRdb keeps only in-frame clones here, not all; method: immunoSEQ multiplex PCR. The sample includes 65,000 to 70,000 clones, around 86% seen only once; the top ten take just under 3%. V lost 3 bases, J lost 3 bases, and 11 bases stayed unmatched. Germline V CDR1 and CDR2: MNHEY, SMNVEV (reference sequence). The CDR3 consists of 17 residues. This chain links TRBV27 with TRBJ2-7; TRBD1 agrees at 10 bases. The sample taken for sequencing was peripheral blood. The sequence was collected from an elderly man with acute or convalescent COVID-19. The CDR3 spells CASSFLGQGRNSYEQYF. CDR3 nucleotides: TGTGCCAGCAGTTTCCTGGGACAGGGGCGAAATAGCTACGAGCAGTACTTC.